What follows are 11 T cell receptor beta chains derived from one specimen sequenced in a study of CD8+ T cells in alopecia areata. A sort of pooled cutaneous lymph node cells used CD4, CD8alpha, NKG2D, NKG2ACE and other stains. After isolation, RNA underwent reverse transcription to generate cDNA as the sequencing template. The table came from immunoSEQ multiplex PCR; TCRdb's copy has only in-frame clones and leaves some out. The specimen gives roughly 260,000 clones without singletons; the ten biggest hold 0.9% to 1.5%. The specimen was CD4+ T cells sorted from a lymph node. The receptors were sampled from a C3H/HeJ mouse with alopecia areata. The mouse line has the MHC haplotype H2-k.

This clone turned up a few times. Gene names are mouse gene names. The observed sequence ends 4 residues before the CDR3 terminus, with the missing tail filled in from the germline J gene. This chain connects TRBV1 to TRBJ2-1, with D possibly TRBD1 on 7 matching bases. Per the germline V gene, CDR1 is NSQYPW and CDR2 is LRSPGD (reference sequence). The CDR3 runs to 13 residues. Between the trimmed V and J ends, which lost 6 bases and 4 bases, there was a span of 10 bases. The DNA read from the CDR3 is TGCACCTGCAGGGGGGGACAGTATGCT. It yields the protein CTCRGGQYA. The CDR3 as a whole reads CTCRGGQYAEQFF.

Comments on this clone: The genes and germline here are from mouse. The read ends 4 residues early relative to the CDR3; the germline J gene fills the gap. The chain joins TRBV13-2 to TRBJ2-1, with D hard to call. The length of the CDR3 is 12 residues. Germline V CDR1 and CDR2: NNHNN, SYGAGS (reference sequence). The CDR3 sequence: CASGDAQPEQFF. The covered CDR3 bases are TGTGCCAGCGGTGACGCACAGCCT.

The sample holds a few counts of this clone. Germline and genes here are mouse. The read ends 4 residues early relative to the CDR3; the germline J gene fills the gap. V is TRBV5 and J is TRBJ2-5, with TRBD2 identical over 10 bases. This CDR3 region has 15 residues. CDR1 and CDR2 (germline): LGHNA, YNLKQL (reference sequence). The CDR3 DNA, read in part, is TGTGCCAGCAGCCCGCCGGGACTGGGGAAAGAC. Its protein product is CASSPPGLGKD. The CDR3 as a whole reads CASSPPGLGKDTQYF.

About this clone: Genes and germline are mouse. The sequence runs out 4 residues before the end of the CDR3; the remainder is reconstructed from the germline J gene. This rearrangement joins TRBV19 to TRBJ2-3; possible D gene TRBD2, 7 bases. V gave up 6 bases and J gave up 3 bases, with 14 bases separating them. Germline-derived CDR1 and CDR2 are FNHDT and SITEND (reference sequence). The CDR3 length is 14 residues. CDR3 DNA, as far as it was read: TGTGCCAGCAACCGGGGGGCGCGGGCAGAA. Translated, it gives CASNRGARAE. The complete CDR3 sequence is CASNRGARAETLYF.

Note on this clone: Any gene name here is a mouse gene name. The read falls 4 residues short of the CDR3 end, and the missing part is taken from the germline J gene. The chain couples TRBV4 to TRBJ2-3; TRBD2 matches at 10 bases. Germline assignment: CDR1 LGHDT and CDR2 YNNKQL (reference sequence). The V gene end was trimmed by 4 bases and the J gene end by 4 bases; junction bases not matched to a gene: 2. There are 14 residues in the CDR3. The part of the CDR3 DNA that was read is TGTGCCAGCAGCTCCTGGGGGGGCACAGAA. It encodes CASSSWGGTE. The full CDR3 sequence reads CASSSWGGTETLYF.

This clone has more than one count but fewer than ten. Gene labels here are mouse ones. The read falls 4 residues short of the CDR3 end, and the missing part is taken from the germline J gene. Different DNA sequences within this sample yield the same CDR3. The chain uses TRBV5 and TRBJ2-1, with D maybe TRBD2 (6 bases). CDR3 size: 15 residues. With 0 bases removed from V and 3 bases from J, the gap between germline ends came to 9 bases. Per the germline V gene, CDR1 is LGHNA and CDR2 is YNLKQL (reference sequence). The sequenced CDR3 bases are TGTGCCAGCAGCCAAGATTGGGGGAGCTATGCT. Its protein product is CASSQDWGSYA. The whole CDR3 sequence is CASSQDWGSYAEQFF.

This clone was seen more than once but under ten times. Germline and genes: mouse. The read falls 4 residues short of the CDR3 end, and the missing part is taken from the germline J gene. The V and J genes are TRBV13-1 and TRBJ2-1; the match to TRBD1 covers 7 bases. CDR1 and CDR2 from the germline V gene are NSHNY and SYGAGN. With V trimmed by 2 bases and J by 1 base, 3 bases remained unmatched. The CDR3 is 15 amino acids. The DNA read from the CDR3 is TGTGCCAGCAGTGAATCACAGGGGAACTATGCT. As protein: CASSESQGNYA. The entire CDR3 is CASSESQGNYAEQFF.

The sample holds a few counts of this clone. This may be a read error, as it is one base from a much larger clone. Gene names follow the mouse nomenclature. The CDR3 end is not reached by the read, which stops 4 residues before it; the germline J gene fills it in. The chain uses TRBV13-3 and TRBJ1-2, with a weak D call TRBD1 (6 bases). Germline CDR1 NNHDY, CDR2 SYVADS. This CDR3 has 13 residues. Between the trimmed V and J ends, which lost 3 bases and 2 bases, there was a span of 8 bases. The CDR3 protein is CASSVQGNSDYTF. Partial CDR3 DNA: TGTGCCAGCAGTGTTCAGGGGAACTCC.

Of note for this clone: Gene names are the mouse ones. The read terminates 4 residues before the CDR3 end, so the remaining end is supplied by the germline J gene. The J gene is TRBJ2-3, the V gene TRBV13-2; 7 nucleotides agree with TRBD2. Trimming removed 3 bases from V and 0 bases from J; junction bases left unmatched: 7. The CDR3 spans 16 residues. In germline, CDR1 is NNHNN, CDR2 SYGAGS (reference sequence). The CDR3 DNA, read in part, is TGTGCCAGCGGTGTCGTCTGGGGGTCTAGTGCAGAA. It specifies CASGVVWGSSAE. The full CDR3 sequence reads CASGVVWGSSAETLYF.

As to this clone: Mouse gene names apply. The CDR3 spells CASSQEGGRGPEVFF. The part of the CDR3 DNA that was read is TGTGCCAGCAGCCAAGAGGGGGGGAGGGGACCA. The rearrangement joins TRBV5 to TRBJ1-1, with TRBD1 as a possible D gene (5 bases). The CDR3 extends 4 residues past the end of the read, so its final part is completed from the germline J gene. The germline V gene encodes CDR1 LGHNA and CDR2 YNLKQL (reference sequence). The CDR3 length is 15 residues.

The sample holds a few counts of this clone. Gene names are the mouse ones. The read comes to an end 4 residues before the CDR3 does, leaving the germline J gene to fill in the end. V and J are TRBV31 and TRBJ1-2; D uncertain. CDR1 and CDR2 (germline): GKSSPN, SITVG. This CDR3 is 10 amino acids long. The sequenced CDR3 bases are TGTGCCTGGAGTCTGGTC. Amino acids: CAWSLV. The whole CDR3 reads CAWSLVDYTF.